This T cell receptor beta chain came from a study of T cell responses to AZD1222 COVID-19 vaccine. In germline, CDR1 is DFQATT, CDR2 SNEGSKA (reference sequence). The CDR3 is 10 amino acids. Trimming took 5 bases from V and 4 from J, leaving 3 bases between them. Some clones are missing from TCRdb's copy, which holds only in-frame ones; the method was immunoSEQ multiplex PCR. The sample carries some 130,000 clones, 92% recorded once. Here the sequenced sample was peripheral blood, taken on day 0 of AZD1222 vaccination. This TCR came from an adult in good health. The rearrangement joins TRBV20-1 to TRBJ2-1, with D hard to call. The CDR3 loop reads CSAPYNEQFF. In nucleotides, the CDR3 is TGCAGTGCTCCGTACAATGAGCAGTTCTTC.